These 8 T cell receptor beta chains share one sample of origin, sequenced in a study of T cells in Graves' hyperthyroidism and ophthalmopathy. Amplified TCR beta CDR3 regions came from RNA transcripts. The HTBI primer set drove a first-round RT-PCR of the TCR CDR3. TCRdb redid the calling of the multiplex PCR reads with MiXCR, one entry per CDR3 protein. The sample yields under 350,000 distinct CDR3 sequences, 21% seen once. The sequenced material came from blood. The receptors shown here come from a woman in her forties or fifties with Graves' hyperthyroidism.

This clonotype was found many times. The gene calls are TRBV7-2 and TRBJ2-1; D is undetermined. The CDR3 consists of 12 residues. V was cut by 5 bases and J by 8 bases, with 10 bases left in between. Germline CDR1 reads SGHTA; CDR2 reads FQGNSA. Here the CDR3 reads CASSRYGYEQFF. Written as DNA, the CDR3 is TGTGCCAGCAGCCGTTATGGTTATGAGCAGTTCTTC.

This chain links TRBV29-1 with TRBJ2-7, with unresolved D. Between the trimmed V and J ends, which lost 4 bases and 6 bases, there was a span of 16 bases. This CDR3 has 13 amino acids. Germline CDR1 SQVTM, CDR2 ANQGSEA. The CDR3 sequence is CSVAAQAPGEQYF. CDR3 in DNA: TGCAGCGTTGCAGCTCAGGCCCCGGGCGAGCAGTACTTC.

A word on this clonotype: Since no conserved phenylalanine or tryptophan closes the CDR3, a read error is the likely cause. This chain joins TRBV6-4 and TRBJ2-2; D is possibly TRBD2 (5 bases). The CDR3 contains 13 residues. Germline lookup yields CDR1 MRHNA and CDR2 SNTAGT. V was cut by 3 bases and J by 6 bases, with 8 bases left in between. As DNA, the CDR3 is TGTGCCAGCAGTGAGAGGCGGGCCGGGGAGCTGTTTCTT. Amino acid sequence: CASSERRAGELFL.

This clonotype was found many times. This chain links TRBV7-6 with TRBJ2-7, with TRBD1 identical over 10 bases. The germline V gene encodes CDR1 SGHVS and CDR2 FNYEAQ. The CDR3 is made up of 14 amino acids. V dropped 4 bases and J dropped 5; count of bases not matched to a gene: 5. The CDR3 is CASSSGQGDNEQYF. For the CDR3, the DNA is TGTGCCAGCAGCTCTGGACAGGGGGATAACGAGCAGTACTTC.

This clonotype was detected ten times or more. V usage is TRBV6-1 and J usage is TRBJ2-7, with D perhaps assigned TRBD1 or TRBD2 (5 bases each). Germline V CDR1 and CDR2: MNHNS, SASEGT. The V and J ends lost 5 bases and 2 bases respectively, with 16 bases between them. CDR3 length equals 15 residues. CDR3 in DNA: TGTGCCAGCAGTTTTTCCGGGACCGGGCCCTACGAGCAGTACTTC. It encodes CASSFSGTGPYEQYF.

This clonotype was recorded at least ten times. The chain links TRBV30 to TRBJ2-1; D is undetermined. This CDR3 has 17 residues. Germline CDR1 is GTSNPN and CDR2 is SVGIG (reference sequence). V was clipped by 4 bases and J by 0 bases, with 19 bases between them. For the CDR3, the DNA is TGTGCCTGGATACGTCGGGCAACCCGCAGCTCCTACAATGAGCAGTTCTTC. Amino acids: CAWIRRATRSSYNEQFF.

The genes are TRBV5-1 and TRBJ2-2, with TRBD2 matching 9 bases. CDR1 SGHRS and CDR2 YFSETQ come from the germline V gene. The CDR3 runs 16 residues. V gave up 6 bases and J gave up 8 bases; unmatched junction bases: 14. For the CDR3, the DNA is TGCGCCAGCACAGCTACCCGCGCGGGAGGGCCAGGGGAGCTGTTTTTT. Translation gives CASTATRAGGPGELFF.

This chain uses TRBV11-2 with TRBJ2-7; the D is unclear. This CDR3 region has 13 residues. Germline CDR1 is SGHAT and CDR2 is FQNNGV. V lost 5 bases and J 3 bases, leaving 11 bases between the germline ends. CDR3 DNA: TGTGCCAGCAGCCCAAGTCCTGACTACGAGCAGTACTTC. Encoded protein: CASSPSPDYEQYF.